This entry lists 9 T cell receptor beta chains sequenced from one sample in a study of regulatory T cells in long-lasting Graves disease. Time point: newly diagnosed GD, antithyroid drugs for less than 3 months. RNA isolated from PBMCs was used to make the TCR library. Construction of the TCR beta libraries employed iRepertoire HTBI primers in conjunction with Arm-PCR of CDR3 regions. MiXCR, run by TCRdb on the multiplex PCR reads, gives a single entry per CDR3 protein. The sample carries 240,000 or so distinct CDR3 sequences, around 20% recorded once. Sequenced material: peripheral blood mononuclear cells (PBMCs), taken at new diagnosis, from a patient treated with antithyroid drugs. The receptors derive from a female donor with Graves disease.

This clonotype has only a few counts. The V gene is TRBV30, the J gene TRBJ2-7; D is undetermined. Germline CDR1 GTSNPN, CDR2 SVGIG (reference sequence). The CDR3 covers 12 residues. The ends were cut back, 0 bases at V and 0 bases at J, with 3 bases in the middle. This chain's CDR3 is CAWSVFSYEQYF. DNA for the CDR3: TGTGCCTGGAGTGTGTTCTCCTACGAGCAGTACTTC.

Note on this clonotype: A much larger clonotype is one base distant, so this may be a read error. The chain recombines TRBV20-1 with TRBJ2-3, with D tentatively TRBD1 (5 bases). This CDR3 has 14 residues. Looked up from germline, CDR1 is DFQATT and CDR2 is SNEGSKA (reference sequence). CDR3 amino acids: CSARENRFTDTQCF. For the CDR3, the DNA is TGCAGTGCTAGAGAAAACAGGTTCACAGATACGCAGTGTTTT.

This clonotype was recorded many times. This chain connects TRBV24-1 to TRBJ2-5; 16 bases are a match to TRBD2. Germline CDR1 KGHDR, CDR2 SFDVKD. The trim removed 1 base at V and 2 bases at J, leaving 12 bases unmatched. The CDR3 consists of 21 residues. The CDR3 is CATSDFGGTSGGAMGQETQYF. In DNA, the CDR3 is TGTGCCACCAGTGATTTTGGGGGGACTAGCGGGGGGGCGATGGGGCAAGAGACCCAGTACTTC.

This clonotype is a singleton in its sample. This chain joins TRBV15 and TRBJ2-7, with D unresolved. Trimming removed 1 base at V and 2 bases at J, with 15 bases between. Germline V gives CDR1 LNHNV, CDR2 YYDKDF (reference sequence). The CDR3 sequence is 16 residues long. The CDR3 protein is CATSRGGDHRTYEQYF. CDR3 nucleotides: TGTGCCACCAGCAGAGGTGGAGACCATAGAACCTACGAGCAGTACTTC.

The sample holds a few counts of this clonotype. CDR3 region: CASSIVSFRAGDRNQPQHF. CDR3 coding DNA: TGTGCCAGTAGTATAGTAAGCTTTCGGGCTGGGGACCGGAATCAGCCCCAGCATTTT. This chain uses TRBV19 with TRBJ1-5; TRBD1 is a possible D gene (5 bases). Trimming took off 1 base at V and 4 bases at J, with 23 bases between the two ends. CDR3 size: 19 residues. Germline V gene sequence: CDR1 LNHDA, CDR2 SQIVND (reference sequence).

The genes are TRBV7-6 and TRBJ1-1; D gene unclear. Germline values: CDR1 SGHVS, CDR2 FNYEAQ. Trimming shortened V by 2 bases and J by 2 bases, and 12 bases separated the two germline ends. The CDR3 is 15 amino acids. The CDR3 sequence is CASSLTGGFNTEAFF. In nucleotides, the CDR3 is TGTGCCAGCAGCTTAACCGGAGGTTTCAACACTGAAGCTTTCTTT.

With respect to this clonotype: Only one base separates this from a far larger clonotype, so it likely reflects a read error. The chain recombines TRBV2 with TRBJ2-5; no firm D call. Trimming shortened V by 6 bases and J by 4 bases, and 12 bases separated the two germline ends. This CDR3 has 13 residues. Germline V CDR1 and CDR2: SNHLY, FYNNEI. The CDR3 loop reads CASSFDRTETQYF. The CDR3 DNA reads as TGTGCCAGCAGCTTTGATAGGACAGAGACCCAGTACTTC.

The chain combines TRBV20-1 with TRBJ1-5, with TRBD1 identical over 12 bases. The CDR3 is 16 amino acids. Germline values: CDR1 DFQATT, CDR2 SNEGSKA (reference sequence). Trimming at V came to 3 bases and at J to 7 bases, leaving 10 bases not matched to a gene. In DNA, the CDR3 is TGCAGTGCTAGCCCCCCGGGACAGGGGGCGGGACAGCCCCAGCATTTT. Translated: CSASPPGQGAGQPQHF.

This clonotype occurred many times. One junction end does not reproduce the germline sequence, and a read error may be involved. CDR3 amino acids: CASSWDRGTGELFF. The CDR3 DNA reads as TGTGCCAGCAGCTGGGACAGGGGGACTGGGGAGCTGTTTTTT. The chain links TRBV5-1 to TRBJ2-2; 11 bases fit TRBD1. The CDR3 contains 14 residues. Germline V gene data show CDR1 as SGHRS and CDR2 as YFSETQ.